Listed here are 24 T cell receptor beta chains from one sample, sequenced in a study of T cells after yellow fever vaccination. TCRdb re-called the 5' RACE reads through MiXCR, storing one row per CDR3 protein. The sample records hundreds of thousands of distinct CDR3 sequences, about 19% being singletons. The sample in question was PBMCs, obtained before the yellow fever booster vaccination. All receptors come from a man aged 18 to 29 who received the YFV17D yellow fever vaccine.

This rearrangement joins TRBV10-3 to TRBJ2-1; TRBD1 matches at 9 bases. There are 15 residues in the CDR3. V was pared by 7 bases and J by 8 bases, with 12 bases of the junction left unmatched. Germline lookup yields CDR1 ENHRY and CDR2 SYGVKD. CDR3 protein: CAINSGQGSMHEQFF. CDR3 in DNA: TGTGCCATCAACTCAGGACAGGGGAGTATGCATGAGCAGTTCTTC.

In DNA, the CDR3 is TGCGCCAGCAGCCAAGACTGGGAGTGGAAGAACACCATATATTTT. Translated: CASSQDWEWKNTIYF. The chain joins TRBV4-1 to TRBJ1-3; D gene uncertain. The V gene's germline CDR1 is MGHRA and CDR2 YSYEKL. The CDR3 spans 15 residues. V lost 0 bases, J lost 7 bases, and 13 bases lay in between.

This clonotype was observed at least ten times. V gene TRBV5-1 combines with J gene TRBJ2-2; D remains ambiguous. This CDR3 spans 12 amino acids. Germline loops: CDR1 SGHRS, CDR2 YFSETQ. V lost 6 bases and J 3 bases, leaving 6 bases between the germline ends. The CDR3 nucleotides are TGCGCCAGCAAAATAGACACCGGGGAGCTGTTTTTT. This sequence encodes CASKIDTGELFF. Full variable domain (outside the CDR3, taken from reference TRBV5-1 and TRBJ2-2): KAGVTQTPRYLIKTRGQQVTLSCSPISGHRSVSWYQQTPGQGLQFLFEYFSETQRNKGNFPGRFSGRQFSNSRSEMNVSTLELGDSALYLCASKIDTGELFFGEGSRLTVL.

This clonotype was counted a few times. The rearrangement uses TRBV29-1 and TRBJ2-3; 10 bases map to TRBD2. This CDR3 region has 15 residues. Germline loops: CDR1 SQVTM, CDR2 ANQGSEA. J was trimmed by 5 bases and V by 2 bases; bases with no gene match: 7. This CDR3 reads CSVELPSGGLDTQYF. The DNA for the CDR3 is TGCAGCGTTGAACTGCCTAGCGGGGGTTTAGATACGCAGTATTTT.

This clonotype was seen more than once but under ten times. The CDR3 sequence is CASSKGQGSFYGYTF. The CDR3 DNA sequence: TGCGCCAGCAGCAAGGGACAGGGCTCTTTCTATGGCTACACCTTC. The V and J genes are TRBV5-1 and TRBJ1-2; 9 bases are a match to TRBD1. V lost 4 bases to trimming and J lost 4 bases; unmatched junction nucleotides: 8. This CDR3 spans 15 amino acids. The germline CDR1 and CDR2 sequences are SGHRS and YFSETQ. Variable domain in full (rest from reference TRBV5-1 and TRBJ1-2): KAGVTQTPRYLIKTRGQQVTLSCSPISGHRSVSWYQQTPGQGLQFLFEYFSETQRNKGNFPGRFSGRQFSNSRSEMNVSTLELGDSALYLCASSKGQGSFYGYTFGSGTRLTVV.

This clonotype has only a few counts. At one end, the junction sequence differs from germline, possibly due to a read error. The V call is TRBV7-2, the J call TRBJ2-3; 7 positions agree with TRBD2. There are 12 residues in the CDR3. The germline CDR1 and CDR2 sequences are SGHTA and FQGNSA. CDR3 DNA sequence: TGTTCCAGCAGCTCTAGCGGAGATACGCAGTATTTT. Amino acids: CSSSSSGDTQYF.

This clonotype occurred a few times. The rearrangement joins TRBV4-2 to TRBJ2-7; D unclear. The V end was cut by 0 bases, the J end by 2 bases, with 32 bases between. The CDR3 totals 22 residues. Germline-derived CDR1 and CDR2 are LGHNA and YNFKEQ. The chain's CDR3 is CASSQDGRYSSPRWKSAYEQYV. The CDR3 nucleotides read TGTGCCAGCAGCCAAGATGGCAGATATTCTAGTCCGCGATGGAAGTCAGCCTACGAGCAGTACGTC.

In its sample, this clonotype was seen a few times. The chain combines TRBV4-1 with TRBJ2-7; 11 bases fit TRBD2. In germline, CDR1 is MGHRA, CDR2 YSYEKL. Germline trimming cut 4 bases from V and 1 base from J; bases unmatched to any gene: 9. There are 17 residues in the CDR3. Here the CDR3 reads CASSLLRASGGSYEQYF. DNA for the CDR3: TGCGCCAGCAGCCTCCTAAGGGCTAGCGGGGGGTCCTACGAGCAGTACTTC.

This chain connects TRBV6-2 or TRBV6-3 to TRBJ1-2; no definite D call. The length of the CDR3 is 13 residues. V shed 4 bases and J shed 5 bases, with 11 bases lying between them. Looked up from germline, CDR1 is MNHEY and CDR2 is SVGEGT. CDR3 sequence (DNA): TGTGCCAGCAGTTCCGCAGTAGATTATGGCTACACCTTC. Protein product: CASSSAVDYGYTF.

This clonotype was seen more than once but under ten times. The chain employs TRBV7-2 and TRBJ2-7, with TRBD1 as a possible D gene (5 bases). V lost 0 bases and J lost 1, with 7 bases in between. The germline CDR1 and CDR2 sequences are SGHTA and FQGNSA. The CDR3 is 14 amino acids. The CDR3 DNA reads as TGTGCCAGCAGCTTAGCGTCAGGGTCCTACGAGCAGTACGTC. As protein: CASSLASGSYEQYV.

This clonotype was observed once. This chain uses TRBV12-3 or TRBV12-4 with TRBJ2-5; D is ambiguous. This CDR3 comprises 13 residues. V was shortened by 7 bases and J by 5 bases, with 14 bases between the two germline ends. The CDR3 spells CASTQHPRETQYF. CDR3 in DNA: TGTGCCAGCACCCAACACCCGAGGGAGACCCAGTACTTC.

The chain carries TRBV6-2 or TRBV6-3 and TRBJ2-5, with a tentative D call TRBD2 (6 bases). The CDR3 runs 14 residues. V dropped 5 bases and J dropped 1 base, with 11 bases sitting between them. CDR1 is MNHEY, CDR2 SVGEGT, per germline. The CDR3 region is CASSRRGAQETQYF. DNA for the CDR3: TGTGCCAGCAGTAGGCGGGGCGCCCAAGAGACCCAGTACTTC.

J is TRBJ1-1 and V is TRBV12-3 or TRBV12-4, with D unclear. V shed 4 bases and J shed 6 bases, with 9 bases lying between them. There are 12 residues in the CDR3. The CDR3 loop reads CASSSFSPEAFF. The CDR3 DNA reads as TGTGCCAGCAGTTCTTTCAGCCCTGAAGCTTTCTTT.

The chain is built from TRBV20-1 and TRBJ1-2; no definite D call. The CDR3 is 8 amino acids. The V gene's germline CDR1 is DFQATT and CDR2 SNEGSKA (reference sequence). V dropped 2 bases and J dropped 10 bases, with 2 bases sitting between them. CDR3 nucleotide sequence: TGCAGTGCTAGACTCTACACCTTC. The encoded protein is CSARLYTF.

The chain couples TRBV7-2 to TRBJ1-6; the D is unclear. The CDR3 is made up of 13 amino acids. V gave up 2 bases and J gave up 6 bases, with 5 bases separating them. The germline V gene encodes CDR1 SGHTA and CDR2 FQGNSA. CDR3 in amino acids: CASSLFPNSPLHF. The DNA for the CDR3 is TGTGCCAGCAGCTTATTTCCTAATTCACCCCTCCACTTT.

This clonotype showed up just a few times. The V and J genes are TRBV11-2 and TRBJ2-3; D is possibly TRBD1 (6 bases). Germline V gene data show CDR1 as SGHAT and CDR2 as FQNNGV. Between the trimmed V and J ends, which lost 1 base and 1 base, there was a span of 12 bases. This CDR3 has 16 residues. The CDR3 DNA reads as TGTGCCAGCAGCTTAGGGGGGCGCCTAGGCACAGATACGCAGTATTTT. Protein product: CASSLGGRLGTDTQYF.

The chain combines TRBV29-1 with TRBJ1-2, with D possibly TRBD1 on 5 matching bases. Germline CDR1 reads SQVTM; CDR2 reads ANQGSEA. This CDR3 has 13 residues. Trimming took 4 bases from V and 0 from J, leaving 9 bases between them. The chain's CDR3 is CSVGAGTNYGYTF. DNA for the CDR3: TGCAGCGTTGGGGCAGGGACTAACTATGGCTACACCTTC. The entire variable domain, with the rest obtained from reference TRBV29-1 and TRBJ1-2, is as follows: SAVISQKPSRDICQRGTSLTIQCQVDSQVTMMFWYRQQPGQSLTLIATANQGSEATYESGFVIDKFPISRPNLTFSTLTVSNMSPEDSSIYLCSVGAGTNYGYTFGSGTRLTVV.

This clonotype appeared many times. The V call is TRBV7-2, the J call TRBJ1-5; no definite D call. Trimming left V 5 bases short and J 4 bases short, with 15 bases between. CDR1 is SGHTA, CDR2 FQGNSA, per germline. This CDR3 has 15 residues. The CDR3 is CASSPPPASNQPQHF. The CDR3 DNA reads TGTGCCAGCAGCCCCCCCCCCGCCTCAAATCAGCCCCAGCATTTT.

In its sample, this clonotype was seen a few times. The chain recombines TRBV4-2 with TRBJ2-7, with D possibly matching TRBD2 (7 bases). CDR3 length: 15 residues. V lost 2 bases and J 5 bases, leaving 16 bases between the germline ends. Germline V gene sequence: CDR1 LGHNA, CDR2 YNFKEQ. The CDR3 bases are TGTGCCAGCAGCCAAAGGGGGGGGGTTTGGGACGAGCAGTACTTC. This encodes CASSQRGGVWDEQYF.

J is TRBJ2-5 and V is TRBV18; no clear D. In germline, CDR1 is KGHSH, CDR2 LQKENI. The CDR3 is 15 amino acids. Deletions cut 1 base from V and 1 base from J, with 10 bases between. The CDR3 nucleotides read TGTGCCAGCTCACCACTCGGCAACAGCCAAGAGACCCAGTACTTC. Translating gives CASSPLGNSQETQYF.

This clonotype has more than one count but fewer than ten. This rearrangement joins TRBV2 to TRBJ2-7; unclear D gene. Germline CDR1 and CDR2: SNHLY and FYNNEI. The CDR3 totals 13 residues. Trimming pared 1 base from V and 2 bases from J, leaving 6 bases between. CDR3 nucleotides: TGTGCCAGCAGTGAAGGTCAGACCTACGAGCAGTACGTC. Its protein product is CASSEGQTYEQYV.

This clonotype was detected only a few times. CDR3 sequence: CASSLGTGGSGYTF. The CDR3 DNA follows: TGTGCCAGCAGCTTAGGGACAGGGGGCTCTGGCTACACCTTC. The chain couples TRBV7-9 to TRBJ1-2; 11 bases match TRBD1. The CDR3 has 14 residues. Germline CDR1 reads SEHNR; CDR2 reads FQNEAQ (reference sequence). V gave up 1 base and J gave up 7 bases; unmatched junction bases: 2.

This clonotype occurred a few times. This chain connects TRBV20-1 to TRBJ1-2, with 11 nucleotides matching TRBD1. Germline values: CDR1 DFQATT, CDR2 SNEGSKA (reference sequence). V lost 6 bases and J lost 3; bases outside the gene matches: 6. The CDR3 spans 14 residues. CDR3 protein: CSAEGQGVDYGYTF. CDR3 in DNA: TGCAGTGCCGAGGGACAGGGGGTCGACTATGGCTACACCTTC.

This chain joins TRBV7-2 and TRBJ1-1; D is unresolved. Trimming pared 5 bases from V and 1 base from J, leaving 11 bases between. This CDR3 spans 14 amino acids. Germline loops: CDR1 SGHTA, CDR2 FQGNSA. The CDR3 is CASSPRARNTEAFF. In nucleotides, the CDR3 is TGTGCCAGCAGCCCTAGAGCGAGGAACACTGAAGCTTTCTTT.